These T cell receptor beta chains were read from a single sample in a study of blood T cell repertoires in COVID-19. This table comes from immunoSEQ multiplex PCR, and its TCRdb copy is limited to in-frame clones, with some not included. This sample yields tens of thousands of clones, of which about 93% are seen a single time; about 3% belongs to the top ten. The specimen sequenced was peripheral blood. Receptors were obtained from a man in his sixties or seventies with active COVID-19. The CDR3 runs from the conserved cysteine through the conserved F or W. D genes are given only for firm matches. Clone sizes are given selectively: once, few, many, or a class where the clone is expanded.

CDR3: CASSLVAGASPYEQYF
DNA: TGTGCCAGCAGCTTAGTGGCAGGGGCCTCACCCTACGAGCAGTACTTC
V: TRBV7-2
D: -
size: once
J: TRBJ2-7

CDR3: CAITTAARTEAFF
DNA: TGTGCCATCACCACGGCAGCGCGCACTGAAGCTTTCTTT
V: TRBV10-3
D: -
size: -
J: TRBJ1-1

CDR3: CASRRQTGPINQPQHF
DNA: TGTGCCAGCAGGCGACAGACAGGGCCTATCAATCAGCCCCAGCATTTT
V: TRBV2
D: TRBD1
size: once
J: TRBJ1-5

CDR3: CASSRGIQETQYF
DNA: TGTGCCAGCAGTCGGGGGATCCAAGAGACCCAGTACTTC
V: TRBV7-2
D: -
size: -
J: TRBJ2-5

CDR3: CASRQGTEAFF
DNA: TGTGCCAGCAGGCAGGGGACTGAAGCTTTCTTT
V: TRBV7-3
D: -
size: -
J: TRBJ1-1

CDR3: CASSIEAGGKQPQHF
DNA: TGTGCCAGTAGTATAGAGGCAGGGGGGAAACAGCCCCAGCATTTT
V: TRBV19
D: TRBD1
size: -
J: TRBJ1-5

CDR3: CASHPTWTGLSGNTIYF
DNA: TGTGCCAGCCACCCTACCTGGACAGGGCTCTCTGGAAACACCATATATTTT
V: TRBV19
D: TRBD1
size: -
J: TRBJ1-3

CDR3: CASSSLALDYTEAFF
DNA: TGTGCCAGCAGTTCCTTAGCCTTGGATTACACTGAAGCTTTCTTT
V: TRBV6-6
D: -
size: -
J: TRBJ1-1

CDR3: CASSLEGQVSLGYTF
DNA: TGCGCCAGCAGCTTGGAGGGACAGGTCTCCCTTGGCTACACCTTC
V: TRBV5-1
D: TRBD1
size: once
J: TRBJ1-2

CDR3: CASSPRRGSGNTIYF
DNA: TGTGCCAGCAGCCCCCGCAGGGGATCTGGAAACACCATATATTTT
V: TRBV11-3
D: -
size: -
J: TRBJ1-3

CDR3: CSASPNRQSGVGEQFF
DNA: TGCAGTGCTAGTCCGAATAGGCAGAGCGGGGTGGGTGAGCAGTTCTTC
V: TRBV20-1
D: TRBD2
size: -
J: TRBJ2-1

CDR3: CASSKGLAGGPDTQYF
DNA: TGTGCCAGCAGCAAGGGACTAGCGGGGGGGCCAGATACGCAGTATTTT
V: TRBV7-9
D: TRBD2
size: -
J: TRBJ2-3

CDR3: CASSPQARGPGSPLHF
DNA: TGTGCCAGCTCACCACAGGCCAGGGGGCCGGGTTCACCCCTCCACTTT
V: TRBV18
D: TRBD1
size: -
J: TRBJ1-6

CDR3: CASSSPLAGGFRSNEQYF
DNA: TGTGCCAGCAGCAGCCCTTTAGCGGGGGGATTTCGGTCGAACGAGCAGTACTTC
V: TRBV9
D: TRBD2
size: -
J: TRBJ2-7

CDR3: CASREGEKLFF
DNA: TGCGCCAGCAGGGAGGGTGAAAAACTGTTTTTT
V: TRBV5-1
D: -
size: -
J: TRBJ1-4

CDR3: CASSPGQTYGYTF
DNA: TGTGCCAGCAGCCCCGGACAGACCTATGGCTACACCTTC
V: TRBV7-9
D: -
size: -
J: TRBJ1-2

CDR3: CASSSMTRASLETQYF
DNA: TGTGCCAGCAGTTCCATGACCCGGGCTAGCTTGGAGACCCAGTACTTC
V: TRBV6-5
D: -
size: -
J: TRBJ2-5

CDR3: CASSLRTSGGLNEQFF
DNA: TGTGCCAGCAGCTTACGGACTAGCGGGGGGCTCAATGAGCAGTTCTTC
V: TRBV5-6
D: TRBD2
size: -
J: TRBJ2-1

CDR3: CASTGGGRSNQPQHF
DNA: TGTGCCAGTACTGGGGGAGGGAGAAGCAATCAGCCCCAGCATTTT
V: TRBV19
D: -
size: -
J: TRBJ1-5

CDR3: CASSQGGTGSGYTF
DNA: TGTGCCAGCAGCCAAGGCGGGACAGGGAGCGGCTACACCTTC
V: TRBV9
D: TRBD1
size: -
J: TRBJ1-2

CDR3: CASSLSGRTNTGELFF
DNA: TGTGCCAGCAGTTTATCGGGCAGAACGAACACCGGGGAGCTGTTTTTT
V: TRBV27
D: -
size: -
J: TRBJ2-2

CDR3: CASSVGSGTYTNEKLFF
DNA: TGTGCCAGCAGCGTAGGGTCTGGGACATATACTAATGAAAAACTGTTTTTT
V: TRBV9
D: -
size: -
J: TRBJ1-4

CDR3: CASSSIAGGFTDTQYF
DNA: TGTGCCAGCAGCTCAATAGCGGGGGGGTTCACAGATACGCAGTATTTT
V: TRBV7-2
D: TRBD2
size: -
J: TRBJ2-3

CDR3: CASSLAVVRDSGNTIYF
DNA: TGTGCCAGCAGCTTAGCCGTAGTCAGGGATTCTGGAAACACCATATATTTT
V: TRBV7-2
D: -
size: -
J: TRBJ1-3

CDR3: CASSLSGSYGYTF
DNA: TGTGCCAGCAGTTTATCAGGGAGCTATGGCTACACCTTC
V: TRBV27
D: -
size: -
J: TRBJ1-2

CDR3: CASTSGVGGTEAFF
DNA: TGTGCCAGTACCTCAGGGGTAGGGGGCACTGAAGCTTTCTTT
V: TRBV19
D: -
size: once
J: TRBJ1-1